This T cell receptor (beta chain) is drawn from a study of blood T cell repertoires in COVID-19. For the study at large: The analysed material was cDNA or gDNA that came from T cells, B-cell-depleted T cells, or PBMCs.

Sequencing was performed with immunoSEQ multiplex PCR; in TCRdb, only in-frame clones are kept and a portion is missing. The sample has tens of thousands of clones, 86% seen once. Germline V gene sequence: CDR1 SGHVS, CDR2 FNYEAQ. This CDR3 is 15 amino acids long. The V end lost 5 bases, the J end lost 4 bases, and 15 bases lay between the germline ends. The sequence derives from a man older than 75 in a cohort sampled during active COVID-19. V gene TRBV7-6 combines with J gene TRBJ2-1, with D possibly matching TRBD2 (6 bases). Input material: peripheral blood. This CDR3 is CASSTMTRPYNEQFF. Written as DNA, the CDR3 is TGTGCCAGCAGCACCATGACTAGGCCGTACAATGAGCAGTTCTTC. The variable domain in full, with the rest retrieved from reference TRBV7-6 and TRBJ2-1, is GAGVSQSPRYKVTKRGQDVALRCDPISGHVSLYWYRQALGQGPEFLTYFNYEAQQDKSGLPNDRFSAERPEGSISTLTIQRTEQRDSAMYRCASSTMTRPYNEQFFGPGTRLTVL.